This TCR beta chain was captured in a study of cytomegalovirus exposure and HLA in healthy donors. Study results and caveats: TCR beta sequences reportedly predicted most subjects' HLA-A and HLA-B alleles accurately. A later analysis, which compared TCR beta chains of equal frequency, found the HLA-associated ones more clonally expanded.

Germline CDR1 reads SGHRS; CDR2 reads YFSETQ. The length of the CDR3 is 15 residues. V shed 4 bases and J 3 bases; nucleotides not matched to a gene: 10. As regards this clone: Its antigen is not identified.

The donors comprised healthy bone marrow donors. Use of 60 Vbeta and 13 Jbeta primers characterized the PCR. Assay used: immunoSEQ multiplex PCR; TCRdb lists only in-frame clones, some missing. Here the sample spans nearly 200,000 clones, approximately 80% being singletons. The receptor was isolated from a boy younger than 10 in good health and CMV-seronegative. Sequenced: PBMCs. The chain carries TRBV5-1 and TRBJ2-7; 7 bases map to TRBD1. The CDR3 nucleotides are TGCGCCAGCAGCGAGAAACAGGGGAGAAACTACGAGCAGTACTTC. It encodes CASSEKQGRNYEQYF.